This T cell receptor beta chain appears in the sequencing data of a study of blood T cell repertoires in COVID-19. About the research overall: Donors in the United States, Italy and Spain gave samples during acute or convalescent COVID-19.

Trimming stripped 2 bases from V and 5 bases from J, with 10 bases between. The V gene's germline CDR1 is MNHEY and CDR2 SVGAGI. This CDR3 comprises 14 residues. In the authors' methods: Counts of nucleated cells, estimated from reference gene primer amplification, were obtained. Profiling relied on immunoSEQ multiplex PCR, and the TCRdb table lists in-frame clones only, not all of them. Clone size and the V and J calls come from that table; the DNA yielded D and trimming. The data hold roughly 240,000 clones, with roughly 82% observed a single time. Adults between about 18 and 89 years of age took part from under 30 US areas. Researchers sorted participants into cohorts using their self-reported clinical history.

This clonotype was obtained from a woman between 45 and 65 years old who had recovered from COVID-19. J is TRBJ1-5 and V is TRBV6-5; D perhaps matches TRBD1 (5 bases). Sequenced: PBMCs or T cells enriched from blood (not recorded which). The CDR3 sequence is CASSYASGDQPQHF. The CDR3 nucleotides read TGTGCCAGCAGTTACGCCTCGGGGGATCAGCCCCAGCATTTT.